The 15 T cell receptor beta chains below all came from one sample that was sequenced in a study of CD8 T cells in Susac syndrome. The authors reverse transcribed 0.5 to 1 ug RNA with random hexamers. TCRdb passed the immunoSEQ multiplex PCR reads through MiXCR, listing each CDR3 protein once. The sample consists of approximately 220,000 distinct CDR3 sequences, 80% to 95% of them appearing once. Sequenced input: CD8+ T cells from PBMCs. Receptor source: a human donor with multiple sclerosis.

The CDR3 reads CASSSAVGSGYEQYF. The DNA for the CDR3 is TGTGCCAGCAGCTCGGCGGTCGGCAGTGGGTACGAGCAGTACTTC. The genes are TRBV5-6 and TRBJ2-7, with D unresolved. The CDR3 length is 15 residues. Looked up from germline, CDR1 is SGHDT and CDR2 is YYEEEE. V was shortened by 3 bases and J by 4 bases, with 17 bases between the two germline ends.

The chain uses TRBV10-3 and TRBJ2-7, with 11 positions matching TRBD2. Trimming removed 11 bases from V and 0 bases from J; junction bases left unmatched: 12. CDR3 length: 16 amino acids. Germline CDR1 reads ENHRY; CDR2 reads SYGVKD. The CDR3 DNA sequence: TGTGCCTCGGGGGCTAGCGGGAGGACCCCCTCCTACGAGCAGTACTTC. Translation: CASGASGRTPSYEQYF.

V and J are TRBV12-3 or TRBV12-4 and TRBJ2-1; TRBD1 might be the D (5 bases). This CDR3 has 15 amino acids. The V and J ends lost 4 bases and 3 bases respectively, with 13 bases between them. The DNA for the CDR3 is TGTGCCAGCAGTTCCCCCAGGGTTAGCTACAATGAGCAGTTCTTC. Encoded protein: CASSSPRVSYNEQFF.

J is TRBJ1-1 and V is TRBV6-5; 7 bases match TRBD1. V was clipped by 2 bases and J by 0 bases; unmatched bases: 9. The germline gives CDR1 MNHEY, CDR2 SVGAGI. The CDR3 is 17 residues long. CDR3 region: CASSYPTYRGLNTEAFF. CDR3 nucleotides: TGTGCCAGCAGTTACCCAACCTACAGGGGACTGAACACTGAAGCTTTCTTT.

The rearrangement uses TRBV15 and TRBJ2-3; D may be TRBD2 (6 bases). Germline CDR1 and CDR2: LNHNV and YYDKDF (reference sequence). Trimming pared 0 bases from V and 0 bases from J, leaving 16 bases between. The CDR3 is 18 amino acids. CDR3 sequence (DNA): TGTGCCACCAGCAGAGACCCCCTTAGCGGTTACAGCACAGATACGCAGTATTTT. Translating gives CATSRDPLSGYSTDTQYF.

The J gene is TRBJ1-6, the V gene TRBV5-1; D gene ambiguous. Germline V CDR1 and CDR2: SGHRS, YFSETQ. The CDR3 totals 14 residues. V gave up 3 bases and J gave up 7 bases, with 11 bases separating them. The CDR3 DNA is TGCGCCAGCAGCTCCTCGGGAGGGAATTCACCCCTCCACTTT. Its protein product is CASSSSGGNSPLHF.

The rearrangement uses TRBV18 and TRBJ2-7; 7 nucleotides line up with TRBD1. Germline values: CDR1 KGHSH, CDR2 LQKENI. The CDR3 runs to 15 residues. After removal of 4 bases from V and 2 bases from J, the junction contained 8 bases not matched to a gene. The CDR3 reads CASSHDRDNTYEQYF. The CDR3 region has the DNA TGTGCCAGCTCACACGACAGGGACAACACCTACGAGCAGTACTTC.

The V and J genes are TRBV27 and TRBJ1-1; no firm D call. The CDR3 spans 13 residues. V shed 2 bases and J shed 5 bases, with 9 bases lying between them. Germline V gives CDR1 MNHEY, CDR2 SMNVEV (reference sequence). The CDR3 here is CASSLGVTTEAFF. The DNA for the CDR3 is TGTGCCAGCAGTTTAGGCGTGACTACTGAAGCTTTCTTT.

V gene TRBV4-2 combines with J gene TRBJ2-7, with D maybe TRBD2 (5 bases). The CDR3 consists of 15 residues. Germline V gene sequence: CDR1 LGHNA, CDR2 YNFKEQ. V was shortened by 4 bases and J by 2 bases, with 15 bases between the two germline ends. The chain's CDR3 is CASSPRVGETYEQYF. The CDR3 region has the DNA TGTGCCAGCAGCCCGCGGGTTGGTGAGACCTACGAGCAGTACTTC.

This clonotype was seen once. The chain joins TRBV5-1 to TRBJ2-7; 7 positions agree with TRBD1. J was trimmed by 3 bases and V by 6 bases; bases with no gene match: 9. The CDR3 is 14 residues long. Germline V gives CDR1 SGHRS, CDR2 YFSETQ. The CDR3 reads CASTPTGNLYEQYF. In DNA, the CDR3 is TGCGCCAGCACCCCGACAGGGAACCTCTACGAGCAGTACTTC.

This sequence joins TRBV30 and TRBJ2-7; D ambiguous. V was trimmed by 2 bases and J by 1 base, leaving 6 bases between them. The germline V gene has CDR1 GTSNPN and CDR2 SVGIG (reference sequence). The CDR3 runs 12 residues. The CDR3 is CAWSTVSYEQYF. In DNA, the CDR3 is TGTGCCTGGAGTACAGTTTCCTACGAGCAGTACTTC. The complete variable domain, with remaining parts taken from reference TRBV30 and TRBJ2-7, reads SQTIHQWPATLVQPVGSPLSLECTVEGTSNPNLYWYRQAAGRGLQLLFYSVGIGQISSEVPQNLSASRPQDRQFILSSKKLLLSDSGFYLCAWSTVSYEQYFGPGTRLTVT.

This clonotype was seen a single time. The chain has TRBV20-1 and TRBJ1-2; D is ambiguous. CDR1 is DFQATT, CDR2 SNEGSKA, per germline (reference sequence). V lost 5 bases, J lost 8 bases, and 9 bases lay in between. There are 10 residues in the CDR3. Written as DNA, the CDR3 is TGCAGTGCTTATACACCCGGCTACACCTTC. Translation: CSAYTPGYTF.

The chain uses TRBV9 and TRBJ1-2; weak D call: TRBD1 (5 bases). This CDR3 is 15 amino acids long. V lost 4 bases and J lost 1, with 14 bases in between. In germline, CDR1 is SGDLS, CDR2 YYNGEE. CDR3 in amino acids: CASSFTGGVNYGYTF. The DNA for the CDR3 is TGTGCCAGCAGCTTCACTGGGGGGGTTAACTATGGCTACACCTTC.

The J gene is TRBJ1-1, the V gene TRBV12-3 or TRBV12-4; the match to TRBD1 covers 8 bases. This CDR3 has 17 residues. V lost 4 bases and J lost 3; bases outside the gene matches: 13. The CDR3 region is CASSSLLTGAEDTEAFF. The CDR3 bases are TGTGCCAGCAGTTCCCTGCTGACAGGGGCAGAGGACACTGAAGCTTTCTTT.

The chain is built from TRBV7-9 and TRBJ2-3; D might be TRBD2 (5 bases). The CDR3 runs to 16 residues. The germline gives CDR1 SEHNR, CDR2 FQNEAQ (reference sequence). V was trimmed by 2 bases and J by 4 bases, leaving 16 bases between them. CDR3 DNA: TGTGCCAGCAGCTTAATTGCGGCTAGCAGTGCAGATACGCAGTATTTT. Encoded protein: CASSLIAASSADTQYF.